The rows below give T cell receptor beta chains drawn from one sample of a study of tumor and adjacent non-tumor tissue in lung cancer. TCRdb re-called the multiplex PCR reads with MiXCR, one entry per CDR3 protein. Here the sample spans under 150,000 distinct CDR3 sequences, approximately 64% being singletons. What was sequenced was lung tumor tissue. The receptors originated from a man between 60 and 75 years old with small cell lung cancer. Both conserved end residues are part of each CDR3. A D gene is named only where the DNA matches it firmly. Rows may omit the clone size; those that give it use once, few, many or a size class.

cdr3_length	v_call	clone_size	d_call	j_call	cdr3_nt	cdr3_aa
15	TRBV20-1	.	TRBD1	TRBJ1-5	TGCAGTGCTAGAGCTACAGGGGTCACACAGGAGCCCCAGCGTTTT	CSARATGVTQEPQRF
17	TRBV4-2	.	.	TRBJ1-4	TGTGCCAGCAGCCAAGATCGTCAACAGGGAACTAATGAAAAACTGTTTTTT	CASSQDRQQGTNEKLFF
16	TRBV6-1	many	.	TRBJ1-4	TGTGCCAGCAGTCACACAGGGAATCCGCCGAATGAAAAACTGTTTTTT	CASSHTGNPPNEKLFF
13	TRBV20-1	many	TRBD1	TRBJ2-7	TGCAGTGCTGAGACAGGGGGAGGCCACGAGCAGTACTTC	CSAETGGGHEQYF
19	TRBV6-5	.	TRBD2	TRBJ2-7	TGTGCCAGCAGTTACTCGAGCAGGGGTCTAGCGGGAGGATCGTACGAGCAGTATTTC	CASSYSSRGLAGGSYEQYF
13	TRBV11-2	once	.	TRBJ1-1	TGTGCCAGCAACATGGACGGGTGTGCTGAAGCTTTCTTT	CASNMDGCAEAFF
13	TRBV29-1	.	.	TRBJ1-1	TGCAGTGTTGTTCGGGGGGCGAGCACTGAAGCTTTCTTT	CSVVRGASTEAFF
18	TRBV11-2	.	TRBD2	TRBJ2-5	TGTGCCAGTAGCTTAAGCAAAGGACTAGCGGGAGGTTTAGCGACCCAGTACTTC	CASSLSKGLAGGLATQYF
12	TRBV29-1	few	TRBD2	TRBJ2-3	TGCAGCGTCGATGATAGCGGGAATACGCAGTATTTT	CSVDDSGNTQYF
13	TRBV29-1	.	.	TRBJ1-1	TGCAACGTCTCGGTTGGGAAGGGGAGGGCTTGTTTCTTT	CNVSVGKGRACFF
17	TRBV2	.	.	TRBJ1-5	TGTGCCAGCAGTGAACGGAGGGGTTCAGGCGGGAATCAGCCCCAGCATTTT	CASSERRGSGGNQPQHF
12	TRBV11-2	.	.	TRBJ2-3	TGTGTCAGCAGCCCTAAGGTGGATACGCAGTATTTT	CVSSPKVDTQYF
15	TRBV12-3/TRBV12-4	.	.	TRBJ2-2	TGTGCCAGCAATCAGGAAACGGGGCGCCCCGGGGAGCTGTTTTTT	CASNQETGRPGELFF
14	TRBV5-4	.	TRBD2	TRBJ2-5	TGTGCCAGCAGCTCTCTAGCGGGAGTAGAGACCCAGTACTTC	CASSSLAGVETQYF
15	TRBV7-9	few	.	TRBJ2-7	TGTGCCAGCAGCTCGAGAGGTGGAGGGGGGCGCGAGCAGTACTTC	CASSSRGGGGREQYF
14	TRBV12-5	many	.	TRBJ1-2	TGTGCTAGTGGTTTGGTACCGGGGAACTATGGCTACACCTTC	CASGLVPGNYGYTF
15	TRBV28	.	.	TRBJ2-6	TGTGCCAGCAGTTTATCCCTGTCCGGGGCCAACGTCCTGACTTTC	CASSLSLSGANVLTF
19	TRBV11-2	many	TRBD2	TRBJ2-2	TGTGCCAGCAACCCTGGGACTAGCGGGAGGGCCATAAACACCGGGGAGCTGTTTTTT	CASNPGTSGRAINTGELFF
11	TRBV12-3/TRBV12-4	many	.	TRBJ2-3	TGTGCCAGCAGTGGGACGTATACGCAGTATTTT	CASSGTYTQYF
15	TRBV6-6	many	TRBD2	TRBJ2-1	TGTGCCAGCACCCCTAGCGGGAGGGCCTACAATGAGCAGTTCTTC	CASTPSGRAYNEQFF
13	TRBV7-9	many	.	TRBJ2-3	TGTGCCAGCAGCCCCCAGGGACGGGATACGCAGTATTTT	CASSPQGRDTQYF
13	TRBV20-1	.	.	TRBJ2-1	TGCAGTGCTAGGCATACGGCTTGGTCTGAGCAGTTCTTC	CSARHTAWSEQFF
14	TRBV20-1	.	TRBD1	TRBJ1-6	TGCAGTGCTAGGACCGGGACAGAAAATTCACCCCTCCACTTT	CSARTGTENSPLHF
13	TRBV19	.	.	TRBJ1-1	TGTGTCAGTACCACGATCCCTAACACTGGAGCTTTCTTT	CVSTTIPNTGAFF
15	TRBV28	.	.	TRBJ1-2	TGTGCCAGCAGTCTTGCCGGGGAGCCGAGCTATGGCTACACCTTC	CASSLAGEPSYGYTF
15	TRBV20-1	.	.	TRBJ2-5	TGCAGTGCTAGAGATATTCCTGAGGGACAAGAGAGCCAGTACTTC	CSARDIPEGQESQYF
15	TRBV11-2	.	.	TRBJ1-2	TGTGGCAGCAGTTTAGGGGGGGCAGTGAACTATGGCTACACCTTC	CGSSLGGAVNYGYTF
15	TRBV5-5	.	.	TRBJ2-2	TGTGGCAGCAGCTTGTTGTATCGGGCGGCCGTGGAGCTGTTTTTT	CGSSLLYRAAVELFF
15	TRBV5-1	.	.	TRBJ2-3	TGCGCCAGCAGCTTCACTAGAACTAGCAAAGATACGCAGTATTTT	CASSFTRTSKDTQYF
15	TRBV6-1	.	.	TRBJ2-1	TGTGCCAGCATTTACTTAGCGAGGGCCTACAATGAGCAGTTCTTC	CASIYLARAYNEQFF
15	TRBV7-2	.	.	TRBJ2-1	TGTGCCAGCAGCTTTGGGCTGGCTCCAGGGAATGAGCAGTTCTTC	CASSFGLAPGNEQFF
15	TRBV6-1	.	.	TRBJ1-5	TGTGCCAGCACTACCCGGGGAGGGTACAATCAGCCCCAGCATTTT	CASTTRGGYNQPQHF
15	TRBV30	.	TRBD1	TRBJ1-2	TGTGCCTGGAGTGTAAAAGGACAGGGACCCTATGGCTACACCTTC	CAWSVKGQGPYGYTF
13	TRBV20-1	.	.	TRBJ2-3	TGCAGTGCTAGGGAACTCAAAGTAAATACGCACTATTTT	CSARELKVNTHYF
14	TRBV20-1	many	TRBD2	TRBJ2-3	TGCAGTGGCCTACTAGCGGATTACACAGATACGCAGTATTTT	CSGLLADYTDTQYF
15	TRBV20-1	.	.	TRBJ2-3	TGCAGTGCTAGCCGGGGGACCCTTGGCACAGATACGCAGTATTTT	CSASRGTLGTDTQYF
18	TRBV4-2	.	TRBD2	TRBJ2-1	TGTGCCAGCAGCCAAGAAAGCGGGAGAGATCGGGATTACAATGAGCAGTTCTTC	CASSQESGRDRDYNEQFF
14	TRBV6-5	.	.	TRBJ1-5	TGTGCCACGAGACCGCTGCGTAACAATCAGCCCCAGCATTTT	CATRPLRNNQPQHF
15	TRBV6-6	.	.	TRBJ1-3	TGTGCCAGCAGTTACGCCTTCGGCTCTGGAAACACCATATATTTT	CASSYAFGSGNTIYF
15	TRBV4-1	.	TRBD1	TRBJ2-1	TGTGCCAGCAGCCAAGGGGACAGGCAATACAATGAGCAGTTCTTC	CASSQGDRQYNEQFF
16	TRBV7-9	.	.	TRBJ1-1	TGTGCCAGCAGCCTCCAGTTGGGGGCCATGAACACTGAAGCTCTCTTT	CASSLQLGAMNTEALF
16	TRBV20-1	once	TRBD2	TRBJ2-3	TGCAGTGCTAGAGTTCCGGGACTAGCAGGAGCAGATAAGCAGTATTTT	CSARVPGLAGADKQYF
15	TRBV4-2	once	.	TRBJ1-6	TGTGCCAGCAGCAAAGATTCGGGGGTTGGTTCACCACTCCACTTT	CASSKDSGVGSPLHF
14	TRBV11-2	.	TRBD1	TRBJ2-1	TGTGCCACCAGCCACCGGGACAGGGGGAATGAGCAGTTCTTC	CATSHRDRGNEQFF
15	TRBV4-1	.	.	TRBJ2-1	TGCGCCAGCAGCCTCATCGGAACCAGGGACAACGAGCTGTTCTTC	CASSLIGTRDNELFF
13	TRBV4-1	few	TRBD2	TRBJ2-5	TGCGCCAGCAGCCAAGATAGACTAGCGGGATTACACTTC	CASSQDRLAGLHF
17	TRBV5-1	.	TRBD1	TRBJ2-2	TGCGCCAGCAGCAAGGGTTGGTCGACAGGGAACTACGGGGAGCTGTTTTTT	CASSKGWSTGNYGELFF
13	TRBV20-1	.	.	TRBJ1-2	TGCAGTGCTAGGTGGGGACTTAACTATGGCTACACCTTC	CSARWGLNYGYTF
16	TRBV5-1	.	.	TRBJ2-1	TGCGCCAGCAGCTTGGATGGGCTTAGCTCCTACAATGAGCAGTTCTTC	CASSLDGLSSYNEQFF
17	TRBV28	.	.	TRBJ2-7	TGTGCCAGCAGCTCGGCCGGGACAAACTCTCTCTCCTACGAGCAGTACTTT	CASSSAGTNSLSYEQYF
13	TRBV11-1	.	.	TRBJ1-1	TGTTCCAGCAGCTTAGTGGTAAACACTGAAGCTTTCTTT	CSSSLVVNTEAFF
15	TRBV5-1	.	TRBD1	TRBJ2-6	TGCGCCAGCAGCTTCACAGGGGCTGGGGCCAACGTCCTGACTTTC	CASSFTGAGANVLTF
13	TRBV6-1	once	.	TRBJ2-7	TGTGCCAGCACACCTGGCGCGAACTACGAGCGGTACTTC	CASTPGANYERYF
14	TRBV29-1	many	.	TRBJ2-1	TGCAGCGGGACGGGAGCAACCAGGTTGGATGAGCAGTTCTTC	CSGTGATRLDEQFF
16	TRBV20-1	once	TRBD2	TRBJ2-1	TGCTGTGTTAGAGAGGCTAGCGGGATAAGGGTCAATGAGCAGTTCTTC	CCVREASGIRVNEQFF
14	TRBV29-1	many	.	TRBJ1-4	TGCAGCGTTGAGTCGGGGATGGGGGGTGAAAAACTGTTTTTT	CSVESGMGGEKLFF
18	TRBV7-8	.	TRBD2	TRBJ2-3	TGTGCCAGCAGCCTACAGACTAGCGGGAGGGCCGGGGCAGATACACGGTATTTT	CASSLQTSGRAGADTRYF